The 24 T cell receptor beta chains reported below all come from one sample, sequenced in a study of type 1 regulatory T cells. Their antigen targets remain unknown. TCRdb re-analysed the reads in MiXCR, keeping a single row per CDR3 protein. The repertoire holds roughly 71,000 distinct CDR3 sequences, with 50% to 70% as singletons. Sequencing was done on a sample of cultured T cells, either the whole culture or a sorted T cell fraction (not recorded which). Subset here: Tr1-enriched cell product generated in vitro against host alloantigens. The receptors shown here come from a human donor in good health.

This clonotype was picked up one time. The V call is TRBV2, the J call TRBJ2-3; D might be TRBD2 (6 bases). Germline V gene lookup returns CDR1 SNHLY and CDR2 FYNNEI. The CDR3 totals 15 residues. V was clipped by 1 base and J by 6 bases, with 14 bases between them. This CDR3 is CASSEGRDGFDTQYF. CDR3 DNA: TGTGCCAGCAGTGAAGGGCGGGATGGCTTCGATACGCAGTATTTT.

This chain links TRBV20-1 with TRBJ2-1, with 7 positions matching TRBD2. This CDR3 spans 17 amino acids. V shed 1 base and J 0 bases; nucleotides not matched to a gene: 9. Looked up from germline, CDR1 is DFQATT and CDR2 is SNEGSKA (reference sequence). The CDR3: CSARGGAGRSSYNEQFF. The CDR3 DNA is TGCAGTGCTAGAGGCGGAGCGGGGAGGAGCTCCTACAATGAGCAGTTCTTC.

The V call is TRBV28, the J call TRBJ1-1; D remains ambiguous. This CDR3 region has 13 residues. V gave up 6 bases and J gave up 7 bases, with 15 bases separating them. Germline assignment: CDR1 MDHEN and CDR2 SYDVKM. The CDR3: CASSTLGSYEAFF. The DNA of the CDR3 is TGTGCCAGCAGCACCCTAGGGAGTTATGAAGCTTTCTTT. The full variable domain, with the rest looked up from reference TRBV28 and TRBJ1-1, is DVKVTQSSRYLVKRTGEKVFLECVQDMDHENMFWYRQDPGLGLRLIYFSYDVKMKEKGDIPEGYSVSREKKERFSLILESASTNQTSMYLCASSTLGSYEAFFGQGTRLTVV.

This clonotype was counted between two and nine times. The CDR3: CASSVDRASGNTIYF. CDR3 bases: TGTGCCAGCAGCGTAGACAGGGCCTCTGGAAACACCATATATTTT. The chain uses TRBV9 and TRBJ1-3; perhaps TRBD1 as D (6 bases). The CDR3 is 15 residues long. The V gene lost 0 bases and the J gene lost 0 bases, with 7 bases spanning the gap. Germline CDR1 and CDR2: SGDLS and YYNGEE.

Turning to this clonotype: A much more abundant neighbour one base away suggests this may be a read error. The CDR3 reads CVSSLIGGDHYGYTF. The DNA for the CDR3 is TGTGTCAGCAGCTTAATTGGGGGCGATCACTATGGCTACACCTTC. The rearrangement links TRBV12-3 or TRBV12-4 to TRBJ1-2, with D perhaps matching TRBD1 (6 bases). CDR3 size: 15 residues.

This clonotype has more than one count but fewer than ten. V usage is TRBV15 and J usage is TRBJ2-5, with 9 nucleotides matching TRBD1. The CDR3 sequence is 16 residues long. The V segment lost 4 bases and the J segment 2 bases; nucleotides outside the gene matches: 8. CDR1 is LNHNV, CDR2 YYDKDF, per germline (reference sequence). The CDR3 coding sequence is TGTGCCACCAGCACAATAACAGGGGGCAATCAAGAGACCCAGTACTTC. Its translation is CATSTITGGNQETQYF.

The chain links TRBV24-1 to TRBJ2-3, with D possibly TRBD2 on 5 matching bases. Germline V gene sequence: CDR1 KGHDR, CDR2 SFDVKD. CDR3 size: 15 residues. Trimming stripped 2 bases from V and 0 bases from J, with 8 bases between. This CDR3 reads CATSDWTESTDTQYF. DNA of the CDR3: TGTGCCACCAGTGATTGGACTGAGAGCACAGATACGCAGTATTTT.

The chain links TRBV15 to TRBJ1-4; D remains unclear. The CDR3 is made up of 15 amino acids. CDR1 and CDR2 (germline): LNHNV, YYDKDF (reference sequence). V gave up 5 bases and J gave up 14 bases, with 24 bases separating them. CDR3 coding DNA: TGTGCCACCAGCGTCCGGGCCGATCGAAAAACTGGGCTGTTTTTT. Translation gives CATSVRADRKTGLFF.

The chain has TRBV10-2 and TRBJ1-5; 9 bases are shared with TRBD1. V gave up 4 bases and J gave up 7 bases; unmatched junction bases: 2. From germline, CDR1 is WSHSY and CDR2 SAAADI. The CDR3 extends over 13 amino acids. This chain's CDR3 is CASSGQGGQPQHF. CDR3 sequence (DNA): TGCGCCAGCAGTGGACAGGGGGGACAGCCCCAGCATTTT.

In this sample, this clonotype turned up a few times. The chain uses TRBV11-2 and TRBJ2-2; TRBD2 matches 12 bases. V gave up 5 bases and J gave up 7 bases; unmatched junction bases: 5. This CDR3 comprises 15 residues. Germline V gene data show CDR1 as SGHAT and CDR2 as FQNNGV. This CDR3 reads CASSATSGSIGELFF. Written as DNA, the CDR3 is TGTGCCAGCAGCGCGACTAGCGGGAGTATCGGGGAGCTGTTTTTT. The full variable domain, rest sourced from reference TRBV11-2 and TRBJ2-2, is EAGVAQSPRYKIIEKRQSVAFWCNPISGHATLYWYQQILGQGPKLLIQFQNNGVVDDSQLPKDRFSAERLKGVDSTLKIQPAKLEDSAVYLCASSATSGSIGELFFGEGSRLTVL.

Here the CDR3 DNA reads TGTGCCAGCAGTTTATATGCAGGGACGGTAGAAAAACTGTTTTTT. Its protein is CASSLYAGTVEKLFF. The chain has TRBV12-3 or TRBV12-4 and TRBJ1-4, with D possibly TRBD1 on 5 matching bases. Trimming pared 2 bases from V and 8 bases from J, leaving 15 bases between. This CDR3 comprises 15 residues.

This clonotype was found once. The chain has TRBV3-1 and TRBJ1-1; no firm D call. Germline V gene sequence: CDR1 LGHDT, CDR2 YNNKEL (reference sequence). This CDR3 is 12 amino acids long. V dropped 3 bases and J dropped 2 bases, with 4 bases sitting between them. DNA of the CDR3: TGTGCCAGCAGCCAGAGAAACACTGAAGCTTTCTTT. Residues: CASSQRNTEAFF.

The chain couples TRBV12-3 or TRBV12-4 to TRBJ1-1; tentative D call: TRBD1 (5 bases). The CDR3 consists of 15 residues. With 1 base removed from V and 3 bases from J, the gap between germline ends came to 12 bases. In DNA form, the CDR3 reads TGTGCCAGCAGTTTAGGGGGGACGGCTTACACTGAAGCTTTCTTT. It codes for CASSLGGTAYTEAFF.

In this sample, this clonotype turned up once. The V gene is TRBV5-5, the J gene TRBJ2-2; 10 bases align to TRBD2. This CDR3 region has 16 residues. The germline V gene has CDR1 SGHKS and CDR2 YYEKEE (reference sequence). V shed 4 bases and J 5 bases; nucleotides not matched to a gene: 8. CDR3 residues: CASSGPSGSITGELFF. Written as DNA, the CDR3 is TGTGCCAGCAGCGGCCCTAGCGGGAGTATAACCGGGGAGCTGTTTTTT.

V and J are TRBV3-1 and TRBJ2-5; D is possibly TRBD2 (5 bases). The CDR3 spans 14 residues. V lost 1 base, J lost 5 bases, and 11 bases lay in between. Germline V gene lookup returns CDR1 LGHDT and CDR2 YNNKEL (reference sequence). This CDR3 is CASSQAPGMETQYF. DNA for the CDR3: TGTGCCAGCAGCCAAGCTCCGGGAATGGAGACCCAGTACTTC.

The CDR3 DNA is TGCAGCGTCCTTGACAGGGTCGCCTACGAGCAGTACTTC. Translated, it gives CSVLDRVAYEQYF. V usage is TRBV29-1 and J usage is TRBJ2-7; 7 bases are shared with TRBD1. CDR3 length: 13 residues. Germline V gives CDR1 SQVTM, CDR2 ANQGSEA. The V gene end was trimmed by 6 bases and the J gene end by 2 bases; junction bases not matched to a gene: 7.

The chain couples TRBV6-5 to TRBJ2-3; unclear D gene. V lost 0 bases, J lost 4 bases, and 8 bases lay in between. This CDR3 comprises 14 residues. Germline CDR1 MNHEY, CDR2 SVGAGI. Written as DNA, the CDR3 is TGTGCCAGCAGTTACTCTAAGTGGGCAGATACGCAGTATTTT. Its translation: CASSYSKWADTQYF.

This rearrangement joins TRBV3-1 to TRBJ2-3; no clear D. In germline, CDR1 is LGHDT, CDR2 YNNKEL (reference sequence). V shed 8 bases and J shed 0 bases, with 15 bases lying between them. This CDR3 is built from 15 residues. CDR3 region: CASSVGLSSTDTQYF. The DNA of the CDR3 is TGTGCCAGCTCAGTGGGCTTATCTAGCACAGATACGCAGTATTTT.

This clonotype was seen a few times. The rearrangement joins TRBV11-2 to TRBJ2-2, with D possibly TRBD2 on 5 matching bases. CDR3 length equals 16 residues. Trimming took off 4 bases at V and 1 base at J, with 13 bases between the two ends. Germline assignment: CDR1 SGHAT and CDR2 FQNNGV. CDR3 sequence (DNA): TGTGCCAGCAGCTCGCCTTCCAGCGGGAACACCGGGGAGCTGTTTTTT. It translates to CASSSPSSGNTGELFF.

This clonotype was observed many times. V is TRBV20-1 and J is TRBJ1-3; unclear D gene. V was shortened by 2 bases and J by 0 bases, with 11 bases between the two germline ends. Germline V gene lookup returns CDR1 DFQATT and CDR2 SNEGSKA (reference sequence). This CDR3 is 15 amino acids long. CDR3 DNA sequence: TGCAGTGCTAGACCCCGACTCAACTCTGGAAACACCATATATTTT. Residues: CSARPRLNSGNTIYF.

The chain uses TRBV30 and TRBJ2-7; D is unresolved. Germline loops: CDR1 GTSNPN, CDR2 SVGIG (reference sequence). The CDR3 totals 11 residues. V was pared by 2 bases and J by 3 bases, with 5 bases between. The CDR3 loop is CAWSLNYEQYF. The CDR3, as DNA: TGTGCCTGGAGTCTAAACTACGAGCAGTACTTC. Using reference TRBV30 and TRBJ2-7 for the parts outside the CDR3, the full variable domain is SQTIHQWPATLVQPVGSPLSLECTVEGTSNPNLYWYRQAAGRGLQLLFYSVGIGQISSEVPQNLSASRPQDRQFILSSKKLLLSDSGFYLCAWSLNYEQYFGPGTRLTVT.

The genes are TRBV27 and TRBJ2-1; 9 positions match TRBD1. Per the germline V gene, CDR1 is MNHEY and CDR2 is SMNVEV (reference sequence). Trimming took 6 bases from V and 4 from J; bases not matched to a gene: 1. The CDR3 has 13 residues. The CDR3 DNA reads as TGTGCCAGCAGACAGGGGGCTTACAATGAGCAGTTCTTC. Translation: CASRQGAYNEQFF.

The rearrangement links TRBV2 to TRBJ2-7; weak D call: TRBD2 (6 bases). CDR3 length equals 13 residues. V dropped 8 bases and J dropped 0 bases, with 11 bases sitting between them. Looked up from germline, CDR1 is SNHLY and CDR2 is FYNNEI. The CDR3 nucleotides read TGTGCCAGCGGAGGGCGGAGCTCCTACGAGCAGTACTTC. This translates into CASGGRSSYEQYF.

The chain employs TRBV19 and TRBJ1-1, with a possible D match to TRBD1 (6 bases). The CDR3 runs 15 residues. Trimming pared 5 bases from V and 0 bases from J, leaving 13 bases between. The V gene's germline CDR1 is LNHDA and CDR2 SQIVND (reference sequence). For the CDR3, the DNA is TGTGCCAGTAGTGTGTCAGGGGTCATGAACACTGAAGCTTTCTTT. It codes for CASSVSGVMNTEAFF.